This TCR beta chain appears in the sequencing data of a study of OX40 agonist ivuxolimab in advanced cancers. General notes on the study: The costimulatory receptor OX40 (CD134) was targeted by ivuxolimab, a fully human IgG2 agonistic monoclonal antibody. Intravenous ivuxolimab was administered to patients every 2 weeks at six dose levels: 0.01, 0.1, 0.3, 1.5, 3 and 10 mg/kg. Among the 52 dose-escalation patients, 19 had hepatocellular carcinoma, 15 or so melanoma, 9 renal cell carcinoma and 9 head and neck cancer. A male proportion of roughly 80% and a mean age of around 60 years, ranging from 23 to 79, were recorded for the dose-escalation cohort. Prior anti-PD-1, anti-PD-L1 or anti-CTLA-4 therapy was permitted, and checkpoint inhibitors had been received by around 39% of dose-escalation patients. Partial responses occurred in three dose-escalation patients: two with cutaneous melanoma and one with hepatocellular carcinoma. The point of sequencing TCRbeta in the periphery was to test whether ivuxolimab changed TCR sequence diversity and drove clonal T-cell expansion. The paper covers the monotherapy dose-escalation part of the phase I ivuxolimab trial, which included N of about 50 patients.

The trial excluded patients who had a history of autoimmune disease or were on systemic immunosuppression. Peripheral blood for TCR sequencing was collected from all dose cohorts at baseline, on cycle 4 day 1, and on cycle 7 day 1. The samples were drawn from a first-in-human, open-label, multicenter phase I dose-escalation trial of ivuxolimab. Adults with locally advanced or metastatic melanoma, renal cell carcinoma, hepatocellular carcinoma or head and neck squamous cell carcinoma were enrolled in the trial. CD4+ and CD8+ T cells were sorted separately from peripheral blood before TCR sequencing. For sequencing of the TCRbeta CDR3 region, genomic DNA was extracted from the sorted cells. The immunoSEQ Assay was used for sequencing of TCRbeta CDR3 regions. Drawn from immuneACCESS, this table holds only the in-frame rearrangements with V and J called that TCRdb kept. Clones are partly lost; checked studies trace under half to an unresolved V gene and leave the rest unexplained. This sample holds 60,000 or so clones; about 90% were observed only once. The ten most abundant clones make up more than 4.5% of the sample.

The full study reports these points: The antigen specificity of the clonally expanded peripheral T cells was not determined. Low levels of normalized T-cell clonal expansion were also seen in some nonresponding patients. At doses of 0.1 to 3.0 mg/kg, clonal expansion of both CD4+ and CD8+ blood T cells was observed from baseline to week 6. In the 0.1-3.0 mg/kg groups, partial responders had among the lowest normalized peripheral clonal expansion, particularly in CD8+ T cells. After ivuxolimab, more expanded clones were found on average in CD8+ T cells than in CD4+ T cells.

Taking its sample share into account, this clone is medium-sized (0.01 to 0.1%). The antigen this receptor binds is unknown. Per-base quality was not reported, and no clone a single base away is much larger than it. The material sequenced was CD4+ or CD8+ T cells sorted from blood, taken in a trial of the OX40 agonist ivuxolimab. The sequence was collected from an adult with an advanced solid tumor such as melanoma, head and neck, liver or kidney cancer.

The CDR3 in this case is CASSPAATRGNTF. In nucleotides, the sequence is TGTGCCAGCTCACCGGCCGCCACCCGAGGGAACACCTTC. The chain is made from TRBV18 and TRBJ1-2; the D gene lacks a confident call. CDR1 KGHSH and CDR2 LQKENI were looked up in the germline V gene. V is clipped by 3 bases and J by 12 bases, and the sequence between their germline boundaries is 17 bases long. From its cysteine to its phenylalanine, the CDR3 spans 13 amino acids. Just CDR3 DNA is preserved here, 39 bases in frame from base 1.